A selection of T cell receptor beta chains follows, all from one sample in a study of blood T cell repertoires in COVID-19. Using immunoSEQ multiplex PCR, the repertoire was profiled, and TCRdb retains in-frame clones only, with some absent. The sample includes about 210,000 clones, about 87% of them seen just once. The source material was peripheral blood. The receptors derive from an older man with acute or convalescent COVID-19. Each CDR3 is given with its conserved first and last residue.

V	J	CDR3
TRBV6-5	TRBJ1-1	CASSYFDSSTEAFF
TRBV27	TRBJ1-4	CASSAHGATNEKLFF
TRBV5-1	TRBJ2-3	CASSSGGSGRTDTQYF
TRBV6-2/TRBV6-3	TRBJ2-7	CASSRAGTVYEQYF
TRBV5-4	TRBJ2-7	CASSPTSGRPYEQYF
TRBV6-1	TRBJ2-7	CASSEAWRRQYF
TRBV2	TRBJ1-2	CASTVLQTGSYGYTF
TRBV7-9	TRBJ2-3	CASSLAGTSSNTQYF
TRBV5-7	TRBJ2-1	CASSSPGTTVCNEQFF
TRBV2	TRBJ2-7	CASSTGYYEQYF
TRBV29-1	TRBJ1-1	CSVITQGYTEAFF
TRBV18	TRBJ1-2	CASSLGTDYGYTF
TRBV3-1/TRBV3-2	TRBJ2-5	CASSQALAETQYF
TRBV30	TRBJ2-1	CAWSATRLAGKNNEQFF
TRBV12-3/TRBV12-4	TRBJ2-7	CASSPQGPYEQYF
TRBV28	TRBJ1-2	CASRRGPGGGYTF
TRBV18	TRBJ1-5	CASSLADSNQPQHF
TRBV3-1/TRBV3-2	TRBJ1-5	CASSQDWRNNQPQHF
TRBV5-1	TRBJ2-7	CASSSGQGGNYEQYF
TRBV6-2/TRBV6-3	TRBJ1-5	CASSEGRRNQPQHF
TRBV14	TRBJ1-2	CASSQRGTRPNYGYTF
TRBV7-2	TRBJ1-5	CASSLAGHSNQPQHF
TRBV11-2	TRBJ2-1	CASSLELAAYNEQFF
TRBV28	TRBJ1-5	CASRQPGTANQPQHF
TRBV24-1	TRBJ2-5	CATSDSGLAGGQETQYF
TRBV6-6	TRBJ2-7	CASSPRTSGSYEQYF
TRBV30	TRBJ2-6	CAWSEQGPFFGANVLTF
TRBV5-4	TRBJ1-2	CASSLEQVYGYTF
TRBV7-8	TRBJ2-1	CASSPKGLPLSYNEQFF
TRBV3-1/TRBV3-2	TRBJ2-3	CASSQDFISSDTQYF
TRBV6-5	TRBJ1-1	CASSYAGQTNTEAFF
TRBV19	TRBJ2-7	CASSIRPSGSYEQYF